This T cell receptor (beta chain) is from a study of blood T cell repertoires in COVID-19 (dated by TCRdb to 2018 to 2020). About the study as a whole: Collaborator samples came from the United States, Italy and Spain and covered acute and convalescent phases of COVID-19. The repertoires were released in a freely available public database intended as a resource for research on the immune response to SARS-CoV-2. The dataset comprised deeply sampled blood TCRbeta repertoires from subjects exposed to, actively infected with, or recovered from COVID-19. The sample metadata nearly always contained a de-identified subject ID, COVID-19 status, age in years and sex. HLA class I and class II types, where available, came from metadata supplied by the sample provider rather than from assay-based typing. Samples were obtained from the ongoing ImmuneRACE study (first 160 participants) and from over 1,000 subjects provided by 6 global collaborators. The material from the prospective study consisted of cDNA or gDNA derived from T cells, B-cell-depleted T cells, or PBMCs. Broader findings and caveats from the paper: The quantity of clinical and demographic metadata differed by source and by participant and was supplied without curation.

The immunoSEQ Assay, a bias-controlled multiplex PCR, was used to amplify TCRbeta CDR3 regions from genomic DNA. The study's processing was this. The number of nucleated cells in each sample was estimated from the amplification of reference gene primers within the assay. Sequence reads were collapsed and filtered to measure the absolute abundance of every unique TCRbeta CDR3 rearrangement. For each sample, productive Simpson clonality was calculated as the square root of Simpson's diversity index across productive rearrangements. In TCRdb, the immuneACCESS table is reduced to in-frame sequences with V and J assigned. These tables do not hold every clone; where another copy was compared, an unresolved V gene accounts for under half, and the others remain unexplained. From that table come the V and J calls and clone size; the DNA was used to work out D and trimming. This sample is represented by a few hundred thousand clones; 85% of them were singletons. The ten largest clones take up under 20% of the sample.

The germline ends are 15 bases apart after V is trimmed by 7 bases and J by 5 bases. The germline V gene gives CDR1 as MDHEN and CDR2 as SYDVKM. From the cysteine up to the phenylalanine, the CDR3 has a length of 15 residues. The kept DNA is CDR3 alone, 45 bases in frame from the first base. Participants in the prospective study were aged roughly 18 to 100 years, lived in about two dozen United States geographic areas, and enrolled through a virtual design. In the prospective study, cohorts were assigned on the basis of participant-reported clinical history obtained from a screening survey and a study questionnaire. Recovered participants in ImmuneRACE Cohort 3 were defined as having two consecutive negative NP/OP PCR tests, clearance from a healthcare professional, or resolution of symptoms. Each participant in the prospective study had whole blood, serum and a nasopharyngeal or oropharyngeal swab collected by mobile phlebotomists. Over a roughly 2-month period, participants in the prospective study had the option of providing additional blood draws and questionnaires. Blood samples from the prospective study were shipped frozen or at room temperature prior to DNA extraction.

With respect to this clone: There is no known antigen for this receptor. No much larger clonotype is one base removed from it; base qualities were not supplied.

The sequence links TRBV28 to TRBJ1-6; there is no confident call for the D gene. Sequenced input: PBMCs or T cells enriched from blood (not recorded which). The TCR originated in a man aged 40-55 years who had recovered from COVID-19. The DNA reads TGTGCCAGCAAGAGGAGGGAGGGAAATAATTCACCCCTCCACTTT. Its protein product is CASKRREGNNSPLHF.